This T cell receptor (beta chain) appears in the sequencing data of a study of T cells in localized non-small cell lung cancer. Whole-study results and caveats: Only one tumor region went through sequencing, so heterogeneity may still be there. Median detection of top 100 tumor clones in adjacent lung was 57 clones. Blood T cell density predicted longer survival; adjacent-lung clonality, shorter. Among the tissues sampled, uninvolved adjacent lung had the highest T cell clonality, above tumor.

This table comes from immunoSEQ multiplex PCR, and its TCRdb copy is limited to in-frame clones, with some not included. The data show tens of thousands of clones, around 90% seen once. Note on this clone: Its antigen is unknown.

Trimming removed 6 bases from V and 0 bases from J, with 8 bases in between. The CDR3 totals 13 residues. Germline values: CDR1 MNHEY, CDR2 SVGAGI. Specimen: peripheral blood, collected before any cancer treatment. The chain employs TRBV6-5 and TRBJ1-1, with D unclear. This TCR came from a man aged 40 to 69 with stage I squamous cell lung carcinoma. DNA of the CDR3: TGTGCCAGCAGCCGACTAATGAACACTGAAGCTTTCTTT. Amino acid sequence: CASSRLMNTEAFF.